This T cell receptor beta chain stems from a study of regulatory T cells in long-lasting Graves disease. Time point here: persistent/refractory GD, antithyroid drugs over 5 years with positive TRAb. RNA extracted from PBMCs served as the sequencing template. Building of the TCR beta libraries involved iRepertoire HTBI primers and Arm-PCR of CDR3 regions. Via MiXCR, TCRdb re-called the multiplex PCR reads, giving one row per CDR3 protein. The sample yields about 420,000 distinct CDR3 sequences, around a quarter seen once. Of note for this clonotype: Since a much larger clone is just one base distant, this may be a read error.

Germline CDR1 reads SGHTA; CDR2 reads FQGNSA. The CDR3 is 14 amino acids. Trimming stripped 4 bases from V and 5 bases from J, with 15 bases between. The sequenced sample was peripheral blood mononuclear cells (PBMCs), obtained when the disease was refractory, from a patient treated with antithyroid drugs. V gene TRBV7-2 combines with J gene TRBJ2-7, with a possible D match to TRBD2 (6 bases). The sequence was obtained from a female donor with Graves disease. The CDR3 reads CTSSSRGGINEQYF. In nucleotides, the CDR3 is TGTACCAGCAGCTCGAGAGGCGGGATCAACGAGCAGTACTTC.